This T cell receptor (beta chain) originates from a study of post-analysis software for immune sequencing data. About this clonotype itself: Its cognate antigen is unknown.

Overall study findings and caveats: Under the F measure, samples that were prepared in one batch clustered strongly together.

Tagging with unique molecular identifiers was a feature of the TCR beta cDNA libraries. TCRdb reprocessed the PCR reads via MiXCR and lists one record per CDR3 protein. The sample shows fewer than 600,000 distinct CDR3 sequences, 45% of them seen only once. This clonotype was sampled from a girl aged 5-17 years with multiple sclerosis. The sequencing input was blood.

Written as DNA, the CDR3 is TGTGCCAGCAGTTGGGGGCCTGGGGCCAACGTCCTGACTTTC. Translated, it gives CASSWGPGANVLTF. The chain employs TRBV27 and TRBJ2-6; D possibly corresponds to TRBD1 (6 bases). From germline, CDR1 is MNHEY and CDR2 SMNVEV (reference sequence). The CDR3 has 14 amino acids. V was pared by 4 bases and J by 2 bases, with 6 bases between. The full variable domain, completed using reference TRBV27 and TRBJ2-6, is EAQVTQNPRYLITVTGKKLTVTCSQNMNHEYMSWYRQDPGLGLRQIYYSMNVEVTDKGDVPEGYKVSRKEKRNFPLILESPSPNQTSLYFCASSWGPGANVLTFGAGSRLTVL.